The table lists the clone carrying this T cell receptor (beta chain) with many counts. Germline V gene data show CDR1 as SQVTM and CDR2 as ANQGSEA. The CDR3 spans 11 residues. V was clipped by 6 bases and J by 8 bases, with 11 bases between them. Using its own MiXCR run on the 5' RACE reads, TCRdb lists one record per CDR3 protein. The sample gives tens of thousands of distinct CDR3 sequences, less than 9.5% of which show up once; approximately 2.5% is in the top ten. Total RNA was extracted from unfractionated whole blood. This record comes from a study of human T cells and chemical hapten exposure. On the study more broadly: Across samples, TCR yields varied, mostly owing to small differences in pooled library volumes.

The V and J genes are TRBV29-1 and TRBJ2-1, with no clear D. This TCR derives from a male donor in good health. The CDR3 protein is CSVGLRDEQFF. The DNA of the CDR3 is TGCAGCGTCGGATTAAGGGATGAGCAGTTCTTC.